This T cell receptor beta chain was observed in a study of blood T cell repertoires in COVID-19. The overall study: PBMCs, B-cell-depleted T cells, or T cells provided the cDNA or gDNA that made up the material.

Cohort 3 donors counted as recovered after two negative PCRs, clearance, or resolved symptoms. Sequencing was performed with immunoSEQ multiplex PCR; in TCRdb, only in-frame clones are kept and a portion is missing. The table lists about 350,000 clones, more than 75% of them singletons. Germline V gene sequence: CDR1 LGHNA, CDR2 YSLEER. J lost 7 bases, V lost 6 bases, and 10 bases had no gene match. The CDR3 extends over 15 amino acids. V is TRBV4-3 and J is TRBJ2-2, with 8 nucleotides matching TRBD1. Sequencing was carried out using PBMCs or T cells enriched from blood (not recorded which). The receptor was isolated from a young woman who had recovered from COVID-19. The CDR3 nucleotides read TGCGCCAGCAGTCATATAAACAGGGGGGTCGGGGAGCTGTTTTTT. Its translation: CASSHINRGVGELFF.